This T cell receptor (beta chain) emerged from a study of OX40 agonist ivuxolimab in advanced cancers. Study results and caveats: Expanded clones tended on average to be more numerous among CD8+ T cells than CD4+.

The CDR3 runs 14 residues. V gave up 2 bases and J gave up 5 bases, with 10 bases separating them. Germline loops: CDR1 SEHNR, CDR2 FQNEAQ (reference sequence). A word on this clone: Its antigen is currently unknown.

Some clones are missing from TCRdb's copy, which holds only in-frame ones; the method was immunoSEQ multiplex PCR. The sample shows some 94,000 clones, approximately 95% of them seen only once. The receptor was derived from an adult with an advanced solid tumor such as melanoma, head and neck, liver or kidney cancer. This specimen consisted of CD4+ or CD8+ T cells sorted from blood, obtained in a trial of the OX40 agonist ivuxolimab. The chain combines TRBV7-9 with TRBJ1-5, with D possibly being TRBD1 (6 bases). CDR3 loop: CASSLTTGHQPQHF. In nucleotides, the CDR3 is TGTGCCAGCAGCTTAACCACAGGGCATCAGCCCCAGCATTTT.